The entry below describes one TCR beta chain. This table comes from immunoSEQ multiplex PCR, and its TCRdb copy is limited to in-frame clones, with some not included. This sample has about 120,000 clones; about 88% occur once, and the top ten carry less than 3.5%. The sample is drawn from a study of blood T cell repertoires in COVID-19. This CDR3 contains 15 residues. V shed 4 bases, J shed 5 bases, and the junction held 6 bases outside the gene matches. The germline gives CDR1 SNHLY, CDR2 FYNNEI. The chain is built from TRBV2 and TRBJ2-5; TRBD1 matches at 11 bases. The sequence came from a woman in her fifties or sixties with acute or convalescent COVID-19. The specimen was peripheral blood. CDR3 residues: CASSVDRGRGETQYF. CDR3 in DNA: TGTGCCAGCAGTGTGGACAGGGGGCGTGGGGAGACCCAGTACTTC.